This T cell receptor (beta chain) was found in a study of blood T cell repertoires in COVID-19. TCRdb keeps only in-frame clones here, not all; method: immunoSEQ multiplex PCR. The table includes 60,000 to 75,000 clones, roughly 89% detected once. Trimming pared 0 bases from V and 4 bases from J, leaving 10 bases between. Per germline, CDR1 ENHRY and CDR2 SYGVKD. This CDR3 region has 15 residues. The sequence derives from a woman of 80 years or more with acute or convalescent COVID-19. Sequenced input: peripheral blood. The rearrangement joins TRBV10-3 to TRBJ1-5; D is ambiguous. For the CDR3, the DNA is TGTGCCATCAGTGAGTCGGCGGTAAGGAATCAGCCCCAGCATTTT. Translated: CAISESAVRNQPQHF.